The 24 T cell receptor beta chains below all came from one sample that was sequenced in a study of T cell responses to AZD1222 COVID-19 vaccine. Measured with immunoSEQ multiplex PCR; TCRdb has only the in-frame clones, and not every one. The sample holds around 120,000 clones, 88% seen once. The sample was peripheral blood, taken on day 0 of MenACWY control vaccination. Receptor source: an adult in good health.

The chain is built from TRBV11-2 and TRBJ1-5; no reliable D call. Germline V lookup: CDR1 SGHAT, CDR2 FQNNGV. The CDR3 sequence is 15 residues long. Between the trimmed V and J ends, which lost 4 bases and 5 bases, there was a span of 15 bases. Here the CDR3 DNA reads TGTGCCAGCAGCTCAGGACGTAATGGGGATCAGCCCCAGCATTTT. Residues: CASSSGRNGDQPQHF.

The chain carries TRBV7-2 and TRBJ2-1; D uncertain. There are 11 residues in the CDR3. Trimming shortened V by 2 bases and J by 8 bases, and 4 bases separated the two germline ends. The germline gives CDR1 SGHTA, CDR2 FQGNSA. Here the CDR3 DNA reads TGTGCCAGCAGCTTAACCCATGAGCAGTTCTTC. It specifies CASSLTHEQFF.

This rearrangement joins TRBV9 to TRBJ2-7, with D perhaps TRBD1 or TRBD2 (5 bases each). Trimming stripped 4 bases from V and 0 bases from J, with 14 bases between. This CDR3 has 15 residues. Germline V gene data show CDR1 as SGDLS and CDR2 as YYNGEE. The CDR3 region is CASSSSVGASYEQYF. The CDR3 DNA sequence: TGTGCCAGCAGCTCCTCTGTCGGGGCCTCCTACGAGCAGTACTTC.

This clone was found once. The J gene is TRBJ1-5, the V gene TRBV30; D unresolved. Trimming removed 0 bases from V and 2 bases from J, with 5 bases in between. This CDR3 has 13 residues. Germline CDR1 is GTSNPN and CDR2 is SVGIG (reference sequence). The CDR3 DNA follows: TGTGCCTGGAGTGTAGCGGGCAATCAGCCCCAGCATTTT. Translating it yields CAWSVAGNQPQHF.

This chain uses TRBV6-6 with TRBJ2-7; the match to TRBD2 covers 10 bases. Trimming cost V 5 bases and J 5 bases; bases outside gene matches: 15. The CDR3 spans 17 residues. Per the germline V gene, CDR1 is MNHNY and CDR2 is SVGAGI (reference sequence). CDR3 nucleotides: TGTGCCAGCAGTCGATATCTAAGCGGGAGGGTTAACCACGAGCAGTACTTC. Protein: CASSRYLSGRVNHEQYF.

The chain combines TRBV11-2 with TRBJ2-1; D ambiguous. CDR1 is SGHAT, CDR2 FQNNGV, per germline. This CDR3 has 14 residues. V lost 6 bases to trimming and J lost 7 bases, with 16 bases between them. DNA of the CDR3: TGTGCCAGCAGTACCTACAGAGGAGTTAATGAGCAGTTCTTC. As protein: CASSTYRGVNEQFF.

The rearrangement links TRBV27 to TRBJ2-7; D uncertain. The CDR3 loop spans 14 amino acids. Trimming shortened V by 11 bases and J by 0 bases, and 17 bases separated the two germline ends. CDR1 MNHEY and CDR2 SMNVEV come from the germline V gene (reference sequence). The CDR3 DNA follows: TGTGCCGCCGCCCCCGGATTGAGCTCCTACGAGCAGTACTTC. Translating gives CAAAPGLSSYEQYF.

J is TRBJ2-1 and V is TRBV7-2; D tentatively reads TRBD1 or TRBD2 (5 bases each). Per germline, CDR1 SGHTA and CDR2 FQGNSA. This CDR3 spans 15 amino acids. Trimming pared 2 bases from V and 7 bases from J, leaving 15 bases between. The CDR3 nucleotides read TGTGCCAGCAGCTTATATCCGGGACCGACGAATGAGCAGTTCTTC. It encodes CASSLYPGPTNEQFF.

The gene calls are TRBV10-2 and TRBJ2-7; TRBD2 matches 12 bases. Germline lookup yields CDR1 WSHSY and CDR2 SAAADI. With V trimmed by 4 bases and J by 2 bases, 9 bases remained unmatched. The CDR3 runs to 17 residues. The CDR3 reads CASSGTSGRQTTYEQYF. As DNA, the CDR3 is TGCGCCAGCAGTGGTACTAGCGGGAGGCAAACCACCTACGAGCAGTACTTC.

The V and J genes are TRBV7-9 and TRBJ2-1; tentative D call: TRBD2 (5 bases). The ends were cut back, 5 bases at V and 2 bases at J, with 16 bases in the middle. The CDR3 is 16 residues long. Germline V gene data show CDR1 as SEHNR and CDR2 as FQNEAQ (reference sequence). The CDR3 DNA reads TGTGCCAGCAGCCCCCCTGAGCGGAAGACCTACAATGAGCAGTTCTTC. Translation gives CASSPPERKTYNEQFF. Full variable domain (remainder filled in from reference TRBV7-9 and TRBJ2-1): DTGVSQNPRHKITKRGQNVTFRCDPISEHNRLYWYRQTLGQGPEFLTYFQNEAQLEKSRLLSDRFSAERPKGSFSTLEIQRTEQGDSAMYLCASSPPERKTYNEQFFGPGTRLTVL.

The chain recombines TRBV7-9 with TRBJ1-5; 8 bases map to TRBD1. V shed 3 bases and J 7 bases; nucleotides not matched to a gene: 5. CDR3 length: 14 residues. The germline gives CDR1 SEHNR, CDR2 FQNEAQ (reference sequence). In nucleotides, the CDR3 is TGTGCCAGCAGCTTGGGACAGGCGACCCAGCCCCAGCATTTT. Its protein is CASSLGQATQPQHF.

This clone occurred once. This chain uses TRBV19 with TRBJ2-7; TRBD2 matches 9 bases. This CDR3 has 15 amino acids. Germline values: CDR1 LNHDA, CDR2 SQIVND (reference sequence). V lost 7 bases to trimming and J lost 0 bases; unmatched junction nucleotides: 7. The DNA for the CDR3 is TGTGCCAGTACCACTAGCGGGCCAGGCTCCTACGAGCAGTACTTC. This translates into CASTTSGPGSYEQYF.

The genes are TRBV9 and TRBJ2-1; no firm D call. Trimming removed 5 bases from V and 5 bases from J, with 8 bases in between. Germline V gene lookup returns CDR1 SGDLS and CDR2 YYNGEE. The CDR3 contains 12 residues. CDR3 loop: CASSRTHNEQFF. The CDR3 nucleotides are TGTGCCAGCAGTCGTACACACAATGAGCAGTTCTTC.

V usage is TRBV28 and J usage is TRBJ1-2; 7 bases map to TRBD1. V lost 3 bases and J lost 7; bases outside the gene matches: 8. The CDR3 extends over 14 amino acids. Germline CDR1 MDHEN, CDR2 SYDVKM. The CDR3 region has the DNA TGTGCCAGCAGTTTGAGGGGGCTGGGAGGTGGCTACACCTTC. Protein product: CASSLRGLGGGYTF.

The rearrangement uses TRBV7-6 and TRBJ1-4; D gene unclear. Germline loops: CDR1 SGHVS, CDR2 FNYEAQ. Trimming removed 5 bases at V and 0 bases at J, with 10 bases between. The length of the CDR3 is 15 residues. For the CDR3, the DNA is TGTGCCAGCAGCCCACAACTGGCAACTAATGAAAAACTGTTTTTT. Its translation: CASSPQLATNEKLFF.

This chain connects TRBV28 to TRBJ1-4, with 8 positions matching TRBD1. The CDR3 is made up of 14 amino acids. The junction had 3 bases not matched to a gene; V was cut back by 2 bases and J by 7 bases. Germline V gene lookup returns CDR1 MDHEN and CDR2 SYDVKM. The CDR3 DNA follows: TGTGCCAGCAGTTTACCAGGGGGCCTTGAAAAACTGTTTTTT. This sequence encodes CASSLPGGLEKLFF.

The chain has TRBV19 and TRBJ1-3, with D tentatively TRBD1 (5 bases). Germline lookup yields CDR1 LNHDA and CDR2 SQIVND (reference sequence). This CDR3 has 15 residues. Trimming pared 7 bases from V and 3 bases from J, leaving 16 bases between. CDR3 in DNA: TGTGCCAGTACCGTTAGCGGGGCATTTGGAAACACCATATATTTT. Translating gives CASTVSGAFGNTIYF.

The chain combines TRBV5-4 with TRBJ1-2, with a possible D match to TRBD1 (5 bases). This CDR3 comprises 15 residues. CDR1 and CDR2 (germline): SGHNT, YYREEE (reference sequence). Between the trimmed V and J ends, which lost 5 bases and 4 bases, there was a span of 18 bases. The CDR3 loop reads CASSNIPREPYGYTF. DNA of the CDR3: TGTGCCAGCAGTAACATCCCCAGGGAACCCTATGGCTACACCTTC.

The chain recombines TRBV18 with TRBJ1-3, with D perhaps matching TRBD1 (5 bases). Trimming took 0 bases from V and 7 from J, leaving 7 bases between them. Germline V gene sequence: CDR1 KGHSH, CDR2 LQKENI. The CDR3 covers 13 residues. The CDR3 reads CASSPPGENTIYF. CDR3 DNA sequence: TGTGCCAGCTCACCACCGGGGGAGAACACCATATATTTT.

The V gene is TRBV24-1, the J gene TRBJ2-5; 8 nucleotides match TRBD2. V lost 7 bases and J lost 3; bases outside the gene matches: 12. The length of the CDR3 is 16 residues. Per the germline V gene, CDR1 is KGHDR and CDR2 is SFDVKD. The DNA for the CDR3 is TGTGCCACCAGCGAAAGTAGCGGGATGGCGAAAGAGACCCAGTACTTC. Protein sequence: CATSESSGMAKETQYF.

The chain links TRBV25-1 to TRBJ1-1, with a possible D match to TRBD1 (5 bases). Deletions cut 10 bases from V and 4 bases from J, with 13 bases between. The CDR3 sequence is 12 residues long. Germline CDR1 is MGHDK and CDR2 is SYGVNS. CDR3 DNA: TGTGCCACCGCACAAGGGACCACTGAAGCTTTCTTT. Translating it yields CATAQGTTEAFF.

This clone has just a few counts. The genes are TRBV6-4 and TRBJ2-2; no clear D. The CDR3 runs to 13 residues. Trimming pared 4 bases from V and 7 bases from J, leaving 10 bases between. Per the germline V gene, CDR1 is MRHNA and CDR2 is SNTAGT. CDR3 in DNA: TGTGCCAGCAGTGCTGAAGTGCACGGGGAGCTGTTTTTT. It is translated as CASSAEVHGELFF.

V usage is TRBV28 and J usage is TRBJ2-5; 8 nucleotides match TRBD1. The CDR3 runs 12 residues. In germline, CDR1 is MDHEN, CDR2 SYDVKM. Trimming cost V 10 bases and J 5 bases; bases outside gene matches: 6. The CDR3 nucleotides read TGTGCCACTGGACAGGGAAGGGAGACCCAGTACTTC. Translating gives CATGQGRETQYF.

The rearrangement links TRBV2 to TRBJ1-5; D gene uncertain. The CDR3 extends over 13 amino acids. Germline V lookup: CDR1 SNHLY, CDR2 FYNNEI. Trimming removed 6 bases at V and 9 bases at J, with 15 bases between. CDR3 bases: TGTGCCAGCAGCCCCCCAGATCATGGGCCCCAGCATTTT. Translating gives CASSPPDHGPQHF.